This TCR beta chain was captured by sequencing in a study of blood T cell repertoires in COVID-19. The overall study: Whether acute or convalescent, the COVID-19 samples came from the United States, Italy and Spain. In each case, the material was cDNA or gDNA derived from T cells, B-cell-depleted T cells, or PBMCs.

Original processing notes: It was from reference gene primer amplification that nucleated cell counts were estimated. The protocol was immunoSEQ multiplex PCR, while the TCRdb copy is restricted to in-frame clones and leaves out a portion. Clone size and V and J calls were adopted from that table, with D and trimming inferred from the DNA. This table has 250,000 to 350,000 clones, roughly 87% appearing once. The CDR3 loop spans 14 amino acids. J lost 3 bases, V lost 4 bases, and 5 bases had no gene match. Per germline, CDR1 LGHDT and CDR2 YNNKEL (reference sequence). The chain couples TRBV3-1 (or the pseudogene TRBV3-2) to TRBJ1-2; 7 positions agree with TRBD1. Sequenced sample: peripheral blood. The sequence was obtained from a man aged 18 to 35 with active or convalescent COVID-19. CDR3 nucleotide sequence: TGTGCCAGCAGCCCCCTCGGACAGGACTATGGCTACACCTTC. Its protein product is CASSPLGQDYGYTF.